This T cell receptor beta chain was identified during a study of T cells after yellow fever vaccination. Turning to the study itself: With SMART-Seq v4 Ultra Low Input, the fractions containing low cell numbers were prepared. Broader study findings: It was a small share of clonotypes that appeared in both CD4 and CD8 compartments.

TCRdb processed the 5' RACE reads anew with MiXCR; each CDR3 protein has one entry. In the table there are approximately 600,000 distinct CDR3 sequences, approximately 13% of which are singletons. Note on this clonotype: Its antigen is unidentified.

The J segment lost 7 bases and the V segment lost 8 bases, leaving 6 bases of the junction unmatched. This CDR3 is 13 amino acids long. Germline-derived CDR1 and CDR2 are KGHDR and SFDVKD. The TCR was taken from a man in his thirties or forties who received the YFV17D yellow fever vaccine. The starting material was PBMCs, obtained on the day of the yellow fever booster vaccination. This chain connects TRBV24-1 to TRBJ2-2, with 7 positions matching TRBD1. CDR3 sequence: CATNDRAFGELFF. The CDR3, as DNA: TGTGCCACCAATGACAGGGCTTTCGGGGAGCTGTTTTTT.